These 9 T cell receptor beta chains share one sample of origin, sequenced in a study of blood T cell repertoires in COVID-19. Profiling relied on immunoSEQ multiplex PCR, and the TCRdb table lists in-frame clones only, not all of them. The sample holds around 130,000 clones, 80% to 90% seen once. Sequencing was performed on peripheral blood. These receptors all come from a human donor in a cohort sampled during active COVID-19.

This rearrangement joins TRBV2 to TRBJ2-2; 10 bases agree with TRBD2. CDR3 length: 14 residues. Germline trimming cut 6 bases from V and 4 bases from J; bases unmatched to any gene: 2. The germline V gene encodes CDR1 SNHLY and CDR2 FYNNEI. In nucleotides, the CDR3 is TGTGCCAGCAGGAGCGGGGGGGCCACCGGGGAGCTGTTTTTT. Amino acid sequence: CASRSGGATGELFF.

This clone was recorded once. This sample includes further DNA sequences coding for the same CDR3. The V and J genes are TRBV12-3 or TRBV12-4 and TRBJ1-1; a possible D gene is TRBD1 (5 bases). V shed 0 bases and J shed 5 bases, with 7 bases lying between them. CDR3 length equals 13 residues. The CDR3 protein is CASSLAGGTEAFF. The DNA for the CDR3 is TGTGCCAGCAGTTTAGCGGGGGGAACTGAAGCTTTCTTT.

The J gene is TRBJ2-4, the V gene TRBV7-9; D ambiguous. There are 15 residues in the CDR3. V was cut by 1 base and J by 7 bases, with 14 bases left in between. From germline, CDR1 is SEHNR and CDR2 FQNEAQ (reference sequence). Here the CDR3 DNA reads TGTGCCAGCAGCTTAGAAGCTACTTTTGCCAACATTCAGTACTTC. Its protein is CASSLEATFANIQYF.

The chain uses TRBV28 and TRBJ2-3, with TRBD2 matching over 12 bases. Trimming cost V 6 bases and J 4 bases; bases outside gene matches: 8. This CDR3 has 16 amino acids. Germline V gene sequence: CDR1 MDHEN, CDR2 SYDVKM. CDR3 loop: CASSVTSGGSPDTQYF. Written as DNA, the CDR3 is TGTGCCAGCAGCGTAACTAGCGGGGGGTCCCCAGATACGCAGTATTTT.

This clone was seen at least ten times. The V gene is TRBV3-1 (or the pseudogene TRBV3-2), the J gene TRBJ1-2, with D hard to call. CDR1 LGHDT and CDR2 YNNKEL come from the germline V gene (reference sequence). CDR3 length: 13 residues. V lost 0 bases, J lost 4 bases, and 6 bases lay in between. CDR3 DNA sequence: TGTGCCAGCAGCCAAGAGGCATTCTATGGCTACACCTTC. Residues: CASSQEAFYGYTF.

This chain links TRBV12-3 or TRBV12-4 with TRBJ1-1, with a weak D call TRBD1 (6 bases). The V end was cut by 1 base, the J end by 5 bases, with 8 bases between. CDR3 length: 13 amino acids. The CDR3 is CASSLDRETEAFF. As DNA, the CDR3 is TGTGCCAGCAGTTTAGACAGGGAAACTGAAGCTTTCTTT.

The gene calls are TRBV14 and TRBJ1-2; possible D gene TRBD1, 5 bases. CDR1 and CDR2 (germline): SGHDN, FVKESK. V lost 3 bases, J lost 6 bases, and 14 bases lay in between. This CDR3 is built from 14 residues. Written as DNA, the CDR3 is TGTGCCAGCAGCCACCACGACAGATCTGATGGCTACACCTTC. This codes for CASSHHDRSDGYTF.

The chain is built from TRBV7-2 and TRBJ2-7, with 7 bases that match TRBD1. The CDR3 consists of 13 residues. CDR1 SGHTA and CDR2 FQGNSA come from the germline V gene. After removal of 4 bases from V and 0 bases from J, the junction contained 0 bases not matched to a gene. CDR3 residues: CASSWTGSYEQYF. The CDR3 DNA reads as TGTGCCAGCAGCTGGACAGGCTCCTACGAGCAGTACTTC.

The V call is TRBV6-6, the J call TRBJ2-7; D may be TRBD1 (5 bases). Germline V gives CDR1 MNHNY, CDR2 SVGAGI (reference sequence). The CDR3 covers 14 residues. V lost 2 bases and J 6 bases, leaving 14 bases between the germline ends. CDR3 amino acids: CASSYLETTGEQYF. The CDR3, as DNA: TGTGCCAGCAGTTACCTCGAAACTACAGGCGAGCAGTACTTC.